A selection of T cell receptor beta chains follows, all from one sample in a study of neurological immune-mediated disorders. TCRdb re-derived calls from the 5' RACE reads in MiXCR, one entry per CDR3 protein. The data show about 31,000 distinct CDR3 sequences, more than 10% seen once. The sequencing sample was made of CD4+ T cells from blood. The source is a female donor with HTLV-1-associated myelopathy (HAM/TSP). The CDR3 runs from the conserved cysteine through the conserved F or W. The order of the fields is D gene, clone size, V gene, CDR3 length, J gene, CDR3 protein, CDR3 DNA. A D gene is named only where the DNA matches it firmly. Part of the rows lack a size; the others show once, few, many or a class for expanded clones.

d_call: TRBD1; clone_size: many; v_call: TRBV12-3/TRBV12-4; cdr3_length: 16; j_call: TRBJ1-6; cdr3_aa: CASRSGQGDINSPLHF; cdr3_nt: TGTGCCAGCAGGTCGGGACAGGGAGATATTAATTCACCCCTCCACTTT
d_call: TRBD1; clone_size: many; v_call: TRBV5-6; cdr3_length: 13; j_call: TRBJ2-7; cdr3_aa: CASSLTGVNEQYF; cdr3_nt: TGTGCCAGCAGCCTGACAGGGGTCAACGAGCAGTACTTC
d_call: NA; clone_size: many; v_call: TRBV9; cdr3_length: 14; j_call: TRBJ2-5; cdr3_aa: CASSVGQAGETQYF; cdr3_nt: TGTGCCAGCAGCGTAGGGCAGGCGGGGGAGACCCAGTACTTC
d_call: NA; clone_size: many; v_call: TRBV29-1; cdr3_length: 13; j_call: TRBJ2-5; cdr3_aa: CSVDGRQQETQYF; cdr3_nt: TGCAGCGTTGATGGCCGACAGCAAGAGACCCAGTACTTC
d_call: TRBD2; clone_size: many; v_call: TRBV6-5; cdr3_length: 15; j_call: TRBJ2-4; cdr3_aa: CASRVGGGGRNIQYF; cdr3_nt: TGTGCCAGCAGGGTGGGCGGGGGGGGACGAAACATTCAGTACTTC
d_call: NA; clone_size: many; v_call: TRBV20-1; cdr3_length: 13; j_call: TRBJ2-7; cdr3_aa: CSAPDGHSYEQYF; cdr3_nt: TGCAGTGCGCCGGACGGGCACTCCTACGAGCAGTACTTC
d_call: NA; clone_size: many; v_call: TRBV6-5; cdr3_length: 14; j_call: TRBJ2-1; cdr3_aa: CASRSGTTYNEQFF; cdr3_nt: TGTGCCAGCAGGTCAGGGACCACCTACAATGAGCAGTTCTTC
d_call: TRBD2; clone_size: many; v_call: TRBV20-1; cdr3_length: 16; j_call: TRBJ2-1; cdr3_aa: CSARPKTSGSYNEQFF; cdr3_nt: TGCAGTGCTAGGCCGAAAACTAGCGGCTCCTACAATGAGCAGTTCTTC
d_call: TRBD1; clone_size: many; v_call: TRBV7-8; cdr3_length: 16; j_call: TRBJ2-2; cdr3_aa: CASSLVAGGGTGELFF; cdr3_nt: TGTGCCAGCAGCTTAGTTGCAGGGGGCGGCACCGGGGAGCTGTTTTTT
d_call: NA; clone_size: many; v_call: TRBV12-3/TRBV12-4; cdr3_length: 13; j_call: TRBJ1-5; cdr3_aa: CASSLSGAASQHF; cdr3_nt: TGTGCCAGCAGTTTATCAGGGGCGGCGTCCCAGCATTTT
d_call: NA; clone_size: many; v_call: TRBV27; cdr3_length: 13; j_call: TRBJ1-4; cdr3_aa: CASSFLPNEKLFF; cdr3_nt: TGTGCCAGCAGTTTTCTGCCGAATGAAAAACTGTTTTTT
d_call: NA; clone_size: many; v_call: TRBV5-1; cdr3_length: 14; j_call: TRBJ1-1; cdr3_aa: CASSLDGVNTEAFF; cdr3_nt: TGCGCCAGCAGCTTGGACGGGGTGAACACTGAAGCTTTCTTT
d_call: NA; clone_size: medium-sized; v_call: TRBV7-2; cdr3_length: 11; j_call: TRBJ2-7; cdr3_aa: CASSLGGQWHF; cdr3_nt: TGTGCCAGCAGCTTAGGCGGCCAGTGGCACTTC
d_call: NA; clone_size: many; v_call: TRBV7-2; cdr3_length: 13; j_call: TRBJ2-2; cdr3_aa: CASSLGAGGELFF; cdr3_nt: TGTGCCAGCAGCTTAGGAGCTGGCGGGGAGCTGTTTTTT
d_call: NA; clone_size: many; v_call: TRBV28; cdr3_length: 13; j_call: TRBJ2-1; cdr3_aa: CASSLPVVDEQFF; cdr3_nt: TGTGCCAGCAGTCTTCCCGTCGTGGATGAGCAGTTCTTC
d_call: TRBD2; clone_size: many; v_call: TRBV5-6; cdr3_length: 15; j_call: TRBJ2-7; cdr3_aa: CASSRAGTSGSRPDF; cdr3_nt: TGTGCCAGCAGCAGGGCCGGGACTAGCGGGTCCCGACCGGACTTC
d_call: NA; clone_size: many; v_call: TRBV27; cdr3_length: 13; j_call: TRBJ2-7; cdr3_aa: CASSLYSSYEQYF; cdr3_nt: TGTGCCAGCAGTTTATACAGCTCCTACGAGCAGTACTTC
d_call: TRBD1; clone_size: many; v_call: TRBV4-3; cdr3_length: 18; j_call: TRBJ2-3; cdr3_aa: CASSHATSTGGSTDTQYF; cdr3_nt: TGCGCCAGCAGCCACGCAACCTCGACAGGGGGCAGCACAGATACGCAGTATTTT
d_call: NA; clone_size: many; v_call: TRBV29-1; cdr3_length: 17; j_call: TRBJ2-2; cdr3_aa: CSVSVRSGHTSTGELFF; cdr3_nt: TGCAGCGTTAGCGTCCGATCCGGACATACATCGACCGGGGAGCTGTTTTTT
d_call: NA; clone_size: many; v_call: TRBV7-2; cdr3_length: 13; j_call: TRBJ2-7; cdr3_aa: CASSLMDSYEQYF; cdr3_nt: TGTGCCAGCAGCTTAATGGACAGTTATGAGCAGTACTTC
d_call: NA; clone_size: many; v_call: TRBV12-3/TRBV12-4; cdr3_length: 14; j_call: TRBJ2-7; cdr3_aa: CASSYGTHSYEQYF; cdr3_nt: TGTGCCAGCAGTTACGGGACACACTCCTACGAGCAGTACTTC
d_call: TRBD1; clone_size: many; v_call: TRBV7-2; cdr3_length: 13; j_call: TRBJ1-2; cdr3_aa: CASSPRGRYGYTF; cdr3_nt: TGTGCCAGCAGCCCCAGGGGGAGGTATGGCTACACCTTC
d_call: TRBD1; clone_size: NA; v_call: TRBV2; cdr3_length: 14; j_call: TRBJ2-5; cdr3_aa: CVSSEDRVMETQYF; cdr3_nt: TGTGTCAGCAGTGAGGACAGGGTCATGGAGACCCAGTACTTC
d_call: TRBD1; clone_size: NA; v_call: TRBV7-2; cdr3_length: 16; j_call: TRBJ1-5; cdr3_aa: CASSQYSQGAGQPQHF; cdr3_nt: TGTGCCAGCAGCCAATACTCCCAGGGGGCGGGACAGCCCCAGCATTTT
d_call: NA; clone_size: NA; v_call: TRBV2; cdr3_length: 14; j_call: TRBJ2-5; cdr3_aa: CASSDGRWRETQYF; cdr3_nt: TGTGCCAGCAGTGACGGCAGGTGGCGAGAGACCCAGTACTTC
d_call: NA; clone_size: many; v_call: TRBV3-1; cdr3_length: 16; j_call: TRBJ2-5; cdr3_aa: CASSQEIWQAGETQYF; cdr3_nt: TGTGCCAGCAGCCAAGAGATATGGCAGGCCGGAGAGACCCAGTACTTC
d_call: TRBD1; clone_size: many; v_call: TRBV10-3; cdr3_length: 14; j_call: TRBJ2-1; cdr3_aa: CAIRGTGGSNEQFF; cdr3_nt: TGTGCCATCAGGGGGACAGGTGGATCCAATGAGCAGTTCTTC
d_call: TRBD2; clone_size: many; v_call: TRBV5-1; cdr3_length: 17; j_call: TRBJ2-1; cdr3_aa: CASSLGSGGRLDNEQFF; cdr3_nt: TGCGCCAGCAGCTTGGGTAGCGGGGGCCGTCTTGACAATGAGCAGTTCTTC
d_call: TRBD2; clone_size: many; v_call: TRBV20-1; cdr3_length: 16; j_call: TRBJ2-1; cdr3_aa: CSARERSGGVYNEQFF; cdr3_nt: TGCAGTGCTAGAGAAAGAAGCGGGGGCGTCTACAATGAGCAGTTCTTC
d_call: NA; clone_size: NA; v_call: TRBV5-1; cdr3_length: 14; j_call: TRBJ2-7; cdr3_aa: CASSPGYSSYEQYF; cdr3_nt: TGCGCCAGCAGCCCCGGGTACAGCTCCTACGAGCAGTACTTC
d_call: TRBD2; clone_size: many; v_call: TRBV4-2; cdr3_length: 15; j_call: TRBJ2-1; cdr3_aa: CASSRRLAGAEEQFF; cdr3_nt: TGTGCCAGCAGCCGAAGACTAGCGGGAGCGGAGGAGCAGTTCTTC
d_call: NA; clone_size: many; v_call: TRBV9; cdr3_length: 16; j_call: TRBJ2-3; cdr3_aa: CASSVAGTPTTDTQYF; cdr3_nt: TGTGCCAGCAGCGTAGCTGGGACTCCAACCACAGATACGCAGTATTTT
d_call: NA; clone_size: many; v_call: TRBV4-1; cdr3_length: 15; j_call: TRBJ1-2; cdr3_aa: CASSQAGTNWNGYTF; cdr3_nt: TGCGCCAGCAGCCAGGCTGGAACCAACTGGAATGGCTACACCTTC
d_call: NA; clone_size: many; v_call: TRBV12-3/TRBV12-4; cdr3_length: 14; j_call: TRBJ2-1; cdr3_aa: CASRLDGMSNEQFF; cdr3_nt: TGTGCCAGCAGACTCGACGGTATGAGCAATGAGCAGTTCTTC
d_call: NA; clone_size: many; v_call: TRBV3-1; cdr3_length: 15; j_call: TRBJ2-7; cdr3_aa: CASSRPGAGKSEQYF; cdr3_nt: TGTGCCAGCAGCCGCCCTGGGGCAGGGAAAAGCGAGCAGTACTTC
d_call: TRBD1; clone_size: many; v_call: TRBV7-6; cdr3_length: 16; j_call: TRBJ1-2; cdr3_aa: CASRPTQGPGHYGYTF; cdr3_nt: TGTGCCAGCAGGCCCACACAGGGGCCGGGTCACTATGGCTACACCTTC
d_call: TRBD2; clone_size: NA; v_call: TRBV20-1; cdr3_length: 15; j_call: TRBJ2-1; cdr3_aa: CSAQTSGRGLNEQFF; cdr3_nt: TGCAGTGCGCAGACTAGCGGGAGGGGTTTAAATGAGCAGTTCTTC
d_call: NA; clone_size: NA; v_call: TRBV5-1; cdr3_length: 15; j_call: TRBJ2-5; cdr3_aa: CASSLATAPQETQYF; cdr3_nt: TGCGCCAGCAGCTTGGCCACAGCACCTCAAGAGACACAGTACTTC
d_call: NA; clone_size: many; v_call: TRBV6-5; cdr3_length: 14; j_call: TRBJ2-2; cdr3_aa: CASSYSGGSGELFF; cdr3_nt: TGTGCCAGCAGTTACTCAGGGGGATCCGGGGAGCTGTTTTTT
d_call: NA; clone_size: many; v_call: TRBV5-5; cdr3_length: 17; j_call: TRBJ2-1; cdr3_aa: CASSSPGFSGGYNEQFF; cdr3_nt: TGTGCCAGCAGCTCCCCGGGGTTTAGCGGTGGGTACAATGAGCAGTTCTTC
d_call: NA; clone_size: many; v_call: TRBV7-3; cdr3_length: 14; j_call: TRBJ2-3; cdr3_aa: CASSLNPSTDTQYF; cdr3_nt: TGTGCCAGCAGCTTAAATCCTAGCACAGATACGCAGTATTTT
d_call: NA; clone_size: many; v_call: TRBV20-1; cdr3_length: 13; j_call: TRBJ2-4; cdr3_aa: CSASIGGGNIQYF; cdr3_nt: TGCAGTGCTAGTATCGGGGGCGGGAACATTCAGTACTTC
d_call: TRBD2; clone_size: many; v_call: TRBV5-1; cdr3_length: 16; j_call: TRBJ2-1; cdr3_aa: CASSLTSGSAYNEQFF; cdr3_nt: TGCGCCAGCAGCTTGACTAGCGGTTCAGCCTACAATGAGCAGTTCTTC
d_call: TRBD1; clone_size: many; v_call: TRBV13; cdr3_length: 17; j_call: TRBJ2-6; cdr3_aa: CASSPFGQVSGANVLTF; cdr3_nt: TGTGCCAGCAGCCCATTCGGACAGGTCTCTGGGGCCAACGTCCTGACTTTC
d_call: NA; clone_size: many; v_call: TRBV2; cdr3_length: 16; j_call: TRBJ1-6; cdr3_aa: CASSESSVIHNSPLHF; cdr3_nt: TGTGCCAGCAGTGAATCGTCCGTAATCCATAATTCACCCCTCCACTTT
d_call: NA; clone_size: many; v_call: TRBV12-3/TRBV12-4; cdr3_length: 17; j_call: TRBJ1-3; cdr3_aa: CASSRRDSGIPGNTIYF; cdr3_nt: TGTGCCAGCAGCCGCCGGGACTCCGGGATCCCTGGAAACACCATATATTTT
d_call: NA; clone_size: many; v_call: TRBV20-1; cdr3_length: 14; j_call: TRBJ1-3; cdr3_aa: CSARQEFSGNTIYF; cdr3_nt: TGCAGTGCCAGACAGGAGTTCTCTGGAAACACCATATATTTT
d_call: NA; clone_size: many; v_call: TRBV20-1; cdr3_length: 15; j_call: TRBJ1-1; cdr3_aa: CSARDFAVGNTEAFF; cdr3_nt: TGCAGTGCTAGAGATTTCGCAGTCGGTAACACTGAAGCTTTCTTT
d_call: NA; clone_size: many; v_call: TRBV6-5; cdr3_length: 16; j_call: TRBJ1-2; cdr3_aa: CASSPSGVGANYGYTF; cdr3_nt: TGTGCCAGCAGTCCTTCTGGGGTTGGAGCTAACTATGGCTACACCTTC
d_call: TRBD2; clone_size: many; v_call: TRBV7-2; cdr3_length: 15; j_call: TRBJ2-3; cdr3_aa: CASSLMGGGEDTQYF; cdr3_nt: TGTGCCAGCAGCTTAATGGGGGGGGGGGAAGATACGCAGTATTTT
d_call: NA; clone_size: many; v_call: TRBV12-3/TRBV12-4; cdr3_length: 13; j_call: TRBJ2-3; cdr3_aa: CASSNGGPDTQYF; cdr3_nt: TGTGCCAGCAGTAACGGGGGACCAGATACGCAGTATTTT
d_call: TRBD2; clone_size: many; v_call: TRBV5-1; cdr3_length: 14; j_call: TRBJ2-1; cdr3_aa: CASLETSGDNEQFF; cdr3_nt: TGCGCCAGCCTCGAGACTAGCGGAGACAATGAGCAGTTCTTC
d_call: TRBD1; clone_size: many; v_call: TRBV20-1; cdr3_length: 15; j_call: TRBJ2-5; cdr3_aa: CSARKGQGRQETQYF; cdr3_nt: TGCAGTGCTAGAAAGGGACAGGGACGGCAAGAGACCCAGTACTTC
d_call: TRBD2; clone_size: many; v_call: TRBV7-9; cdr3_length: 16; j_call: TRBJ2-2; cdr3_aa: CASSYLTSGITGELFF; cdr3_nt: TGTGCCAGCAGCTACCTAACTAGCGGGATAACCGGGGAGCTGTTTTTT
d_call: NA; clone_size: many; v_call: TRBV20-1; cdr3_length: 12; j_call: TRBJ2-1; cdr3_aa: CSTREKYNEQFF; cdr3_nt: TGCAGTACTAGAGAAAAGTACAATGAGCAGTTCTTC
d_call: NA; clone_size: many; v_call: TRBV20-1; cdr3_length: 11; j_call: TRBJ1-2; cdr3_aa: CSASYEVGYTF; cdr3_nt: TGCAGTGCTAGTTACGAGGTGGGCTACACCTTC